This paragraph covers one T cell receptor beta chain sequence. The data derive from a study of cytomegalovirus exposure and HLA in healthy donors. This CDR3 region has 14 residues. V lost 7 bases, J lost 7 bases, and 17 bases lay in between. Germline assignment: CDR1 MNHNS and CDR2 SASEGT. The PCR ran on 60 Vbeta and 13 Jbeta primers. TCRdb's table, derived via immunoSEQ multiplex PCR, lists solely in-frame clones and lacks some. The table records about 150,000 clones, about 80% of them present only once. The sample was PBMCs. V gene TRBV6-1 combines with J gene TRBJ1-5; tentatively, D is TRBD1 (6 bases). The clonotype originates from a woman aged 50 to 60 in good health and CMV-seropositive. The DNA for the CDR3 is TGTGCCAGCAAACCGAGGACAGAGGCCCAGCCCCAGCATTTT. Translating gives CASKPRTEAQPQHF.